Listed below are T cell receptor beta chains from one sample, sequenced in a study of response to subunit inactivated influenza vaccine. MiXCR, run by TCRdb on the RT-PCR reads, gives a single entry per CDR3 protein. Of 450,000 to 700,000 distinct CDR3 sequences listed, 12% to 15% were seen once; the top ten hold 11%. The sequences come from PBMCs from blood, collected about 11 days after vaccination. All receptors come from a man aged 45-65 years who received an inactivated influenza vaccine. Each CDR3 is given with its conserved first and last residue. Each record gives: J gene, V gene, clone size, D gene, CDR3 protein, CDR3 DNA. The D gene is left open where the match is weak. A clone size is listed for some rows: how often the clone was seen (once, few, many), or a class if it is expanded.

>TRBJ1-2|TRBV7-9|few|-
CASSFQNYGYTF
TGTGCCAGCAGCTTCCAGAACTATGGCTACACCTTC
>TRBJ2-7|TRBV18|few|-
CASSPTVLHYEQYF
TGTGCCAGCTCACCGACAGTTTTACACTACGAGCAGTACTTC
>TRBJ1-6|TRBV9|-|TRBD1
CASSASTGTDYNSPLHF
TGTGCCAGCAGCGCTTCGACAGGGACGGATTATAATTCACCCCTCCACTTT
>TRBJ2-7|TRBV25-1|-|-
CAAGEIYEQYF
TGTGCCGCAGGGGAGATCTACGAGCAGTACTTC
>TRBJ2-2|TRBV4-3|-|-
CASSQVRHGELFF
TGCGCCAGCAGCCAAGTACGCCACGGGGAGCTGTTTTTT
>TRBJ2-5|TRBV10-3|few|TRBD2
CAIKPSGGTQETQYF
TGTGCCATCAAGCCTAGCGGGGGCACTCAAGAGACCCAGTACTTC
>TRBJ2-6|TRBV11-1|few|TRBD2
CASSHSGRLPSGANVLTF
TGTGCCAGCAGCCATAGCGGGAGGCTACCTTCTGGGGCCAACGTCCTGACTTTC
>TRBJ2-5|TRBV7-9|few|-
CASSYTQPLQETQYF
TGTGCCAGCAGCTACACGCAGCCCTTACAAGAGACCCAGTACTTC
>TRBJ1-6|TRBV10-2|-|TRBD1
CASVGQGVSPLHF
TGCGCCAGTGTGGGACAGGGGGTTTCACCCCTCCACTTT
>TRBJ2-7|TRBV7-9|many|-
CASSLGLGRFSYEQYF
TGTGCCAGCAGCTTGGGGTTGGGCAGGTTCTCCTACGAGCAGTACTTC
>TRBJ2-5|TRBV12-3/TRBV12-4|-|TRBD2
CASSFLPSGGPRETQYF
TGTGCCAGCAGTTTTCTGCCTAGCGGGGGGCCGAGGGAGACCCAGTACTTC
>TRBJ2-1|TRBV20-1|-|-
CSAILNEQFF
TGCAGTGCTATCTTAAACGAGCAGTTCTTC
>TRBJ2-2|TRBV2|-|-
CASSVKINTGELFF
TGTGCCAGCAGTGTTAAAATTAACACCGGGGAGCTGTTTTTT
>TRBJ1-1|TRBV20-1|-|-
CSVIPGVNTEAFF
TGCAGTGTCATACCAGGGGTTAACACTGAAGCTTTCTTT
>TRBJ2-5|TRBV10-3|-|-
CAISESQEAETQYF
TGTGCCATCAGTGAGTCACAGGAGGCAGAGACCCAGTACTTC
>TRBJ2-1|TRBV20-1|-|TRBD1
CSAHSTGGAGEQFF
TGCAGTGCCCACAGCACAGGGGGCGCGGGGGAGCAGTTCTTC
>TRBJ2-7|TRBV4-3|-|-
CASSQDRAESYEQYF
TGCGCCAGCAGCCAAGATAGGGCCGAATCCTACGAGCAGTACTTC
>TRBJ2-7|TRBV14|-|-
CASSQVGFRAEQYF
TGTGCCAGCAGCCAAGTAGGTTTTCGCGCCGAGCAGTACTTC
>TRBJ2-3|TRBV5-5|few|-
CASSLQTTPTDTQYF
TGTGCCAGCAGCTTGCAAACTACACCCACAGATACGCAGTATTTT
>TRBJ2-5|TRBV2|few|-
CASNIRLLYQETQYF
TGTGCCAGCAACATTCGACTACTGTACCAAGAGACCCAGTACTTC
>TRBJ2-3|TRBV5-1|few|-
CASSLDGGSGPTDTQYF
TGCGCCAGCAGCTTGGATGGGGGTTCGGGCCCCACAGATACGCAGTATTTT
>TRBJ2-7|TRBV5-5|few|TRBD1
CASSLERTGGLVQYF
TGTGCCAGCAGCTTGGAAAGGACAGGTGGTTTGGTGCAGTACTTC
>TRBJ2-1|TRBV28|few|-
CASSFTGQISSYNEQFF
TGTGCCAGCAGTTTTACAGGGCAAATTAGCTCCTACAATGAGCAGTTCTTC
>TRBJ2-2|TRBV20-1|many|-
CSARFAGELFF
TGCAGTGCGCGGTTCGCCGGGGAGCTGTTTTTT
>TRBJ2-1|TRBV12-3/TRBV12-4|few|TRBD2
CASSLRLAGYNNEQFF
TGTGCCAGCAGCCTCCGACTAGCGGGGTATAACAATGAGCAGTTCTTC
>TRBJ2-1|TRBV25-1|-|-
CASGRGGNYNEQFF
TGTGCCAGCGGCAGAGGCGGGAACTACAATGAGCAGTTCTTC
>TRBJ2-1|TRBV5-6|few|-
CASSQTAGIDEQFF
TGTGCCAGCAGCCAAACGGCAGGGATCGATGAGCAGTTCTTC
>TRBJ1-5|TRBV20-1|-|-
CSARELERIGNQPQHF
TGCAGTGCTAGAGAGCTCGAAAGGATAGGAAATCAGCCCCAGCATTTT
>TRBJ2-6|TRBV4-1|many|TRBD1
CASSYSTGTAISGANVLTF
TGCGCCAGCAGCTACAGCACCGGGACAGCTATCTCTGGGGCCAACGTCCTGACTTTC
>TRBJ2-4|TRBV6-5|many|TRBD2
CASSYASGRNIQYF
TGTGCCAGCAGCTACGCTAGCGGGAGAAACATTCAGTACTTC
>TRBJ2-2|TRBV19|few|-
CASSVAVTGELFF
TGTGCCAGTAGTGTGGCGGTTACCGGGGAGCTGTTTTTT
>TRBJ2-7|TRBV10-3|few|-
CAGGGLYPYEQYF
TGTGCCGGCGGCGGACTGTACCCCTACGAGCAGTACTTC
>TRBJ2-7|TRBV28|-|TRBD1
CASSLLTGATYEQYF
TGTGCCAGCAGTTTGTTGACAGGGGCAACCTACGAGCAGTACTTC
>TRBJ2-7|TRBV18|few|TRBD1
CASSSDRAEQYF
TGTGCCAGCTCGTCAGACAGGGCCGAGCAGTACTTC
>TRBJ2-7|TRBV27|many|-
CASSFQGGYEQYF
TGTGCCAGCAGTTTCCAGGGTGGCTACGAGCAGTACTTC
>TRBJ2-7|TRBV4-3|-|-
CASSQDNQGPLEQYF
TGCGCCAGCAGCCAAGACAATCAGGGCCCCCTCGAGCAGTACTTC
>TRBJ2-3|TRBV27|few|-
CASSFEAADTQYF
TGTGCCAGCAGTTTCGAGGCGGCAGATACGCAGTATTTT
>TRBJ2-1|TRBV12-3/TRBV12-4|-|TRBD1
CASSLPRSTGNEQFF
TGTGCCAGCAGTTTACCTCGTTCGACAGGGAATGAGCAGTTCTTC
>TRBJ1-5|TRBV20-1|few|-
CSARVTGNQPQHF
TGCAGTGCTAGAGTCACGGGCAATCAGCCCCAGCATTTT
>TRBJ2-5|TRBV6-1|few|-
CASKQRDPPETQYF
TGTGCCAGCAAACAACGGGACCCGCCGGAGACCCAGTACTTC
>TRBJ2-1|TRBV3-1|few|-
CASSQSYGMWNEQFF
TGTGCCAGCAGCCAATCGTACGGGATGTGGAATGAGCAGTTCTTC
>TRBJ2-1|TRBV12-5|-|TRBD2
CASGSPSGGPDNEQFF
TGTGCTAGTGGTTCCCCTAGCGGGGGACCGGACAATGAGCAGTTCTTC
>TRBJ2-7|TRBV12-3/TRBV12-4|-|-
CASSLLRDYEQYF
TGTGCCAGCAGTTTATTGAGGGACTACGAGCAGTACTTC
>TRBJ2-7|TRBV7-9|few|-
CASSLAPPALQYF
TGTGCCAGCAGCTTAGCCCCCCCCGCACTGCAGTACTTC
>TRBJ2-1|TRBV19|-|-
CASRSGNEQFF
TGTGCCAGTAGATCCGGGAATGAGCAGTTCTTC